This T cell receptor (beta chain) is from a study of T-cell reconstitution after alpha-beta-depleted transplantation in children. Germline lookup yields CDR1 SQVTM and CDR2 ANQGSEA. CDR3 length: 14 amino acids. Trimming removed 4 bases from V and 4 bases from J, with 14 bases in between. Study-wide results and limits: Several hundred expanded graft clones reportedly gave rise to the alpha-beta T cells present about two months after transplant.

In this sample, this clonotype is medium-sized (0.01 to 0.1%). Its antigen is as yet unknown. Unique molecular identifiers featured in how the TCRbeta library was prepared. TCRdb ran MiXCR on the PCR reads and lists one entry per CDR3 protein. The sample contains about 16,000 distinct CDR3 sequences, around 5% of which appear only once. The chain recombines TRBV29-1 with TRBJ2-1; possible D gene TRBD2, 6 bases. Here the sequenced sample was PBMCs, taken before TCRalphabeta/CD19-depleted stem cell transplant. The clonotype originates from a boy younger than 18 with acute lymphoblastic leukemia, due to receive a stem cell transplant. CDR3 nucleotides: TGCAGCGTTGGCGGGGTCGGGATATACAATGAGCAGTTCTTC. Translation: CSVGGVGIYNEQFF.